What follows are 8 T cell receptor beta chains derived from one specimen sequenced in a study of response to subunit inactivated influenza vaccine (dated by TCRdb to the late 2010s). The intended sense of this specimen's time point label: around 42 days after influenza vaccine administration. The library relied on RT-PCR. The run used an Illumina HiSeq 2500. The raw public reads went through TCRdb reprocessing: fastp at Q25, MiXCR clone calling, in-frame beta chains kept. Records with the same CDR3 protein are collapsed into one entry carrying the most frequent genes and DNA. For this sample there are roughly 570,000 distinct CDR3 sequences; 13% appear just once. The ten largest make up about an eighth of the sample. This sample comprised PBMCs from blood, obtained about 6 weeks after vaccination. These receptors all come from a man between 45 and 60 years old who received an inactivated influenza vaccine. Donor details come from another sample of the same person, matched by shared clones.

In its sample, this clonotype was seen a few times. The V call is TRBV30, the J call TRBJ1-2; 10 positions match TRBD1. The germline CDR1 and CDR2 sequences are GTSNPN and SVGIG (reference sequence). This CDR3 has 13 amino acids. With 3 bases clipped from V and 2 bases from J, the junction kept 0 bases outside the gene matches. The CDR3 is CAWRGQGNYGYTF. CDR3 DNA: TGTGCCTGGAGGGGACAGGGGAACTATGGCTACACCTTC.

This clonotype was observed a few times. The chain carries TRBV12-3 or TRBV12-4 and TRBJ1-4; D is perhaps TRBD1 (6 bases). CDR3 length: 14 residues. The ends were cut back, 3 bases at V and 7 bases at J, with 12 bases in the middle. This CDR3 is CASSFAGHTEKLFF. CDR3 nucleotides: TGTGCCAGCAGTTTCGCGGGACACACTGAAAAACTGTTTTTT.

To note about this clonotype: At one end the junction does not follow the germline gene, possibly because of a read error. The V call is TRBV29-1, the J call TRBJ1-1; maybe TRBD1 (5 bases). CDR1 SQVTM and CDR2 ANQGSEA come from the germline V gene. The CDR3 consists of 11 residues. This CDR3 reads CQGAMNTEAFF. The CDR3 DNA sequence: TGTCAGGGAGCGATGAACACTGAAGCTTTCTTT. The variable domain in full, with the rest retrieved from reference TRBV29-1 and TRBJ1-1, is SAVISQKPSRDICQRGTSLTIQCQVDSQVTMMFWYRQQPGQSLTLIATANQGSEATYESGFVIDKFPISRPNLTFSTLTVSNMSPEDSSIYLCQGAMNTEAFFGQGTRLTVV.

V is TRBV7-9 and J is TRBJ1-2; D ambiguous. The CDR3 sequence is 13 residues long. Germline values: CDR1 SEHNR, CDR2 FQNEAQ (reference sequence). Trimming stripped 4 bases from V and 7 bases from J, with 13 bases between. CDR3 bases: TGTGCCAGCAGCTATTCGGATTTGGGTGGCTACACCTTC. Its protein product is CASSYSDLGGYTF. The full variable domain, with the rest looked up from reference TRBV7-9 and TRBJ1-2, is DTGVSQNPRHKITKRGQNVTFRCDPISEHNRLYWYRQTLGQGPEFLTYFQNEAQLEKSRLLSDRFSAERPKGSFSTLEIQRTEQGDSAMYLCASSYSDLGGYTFGSGTRLTVV.

The rearrangement joins TRBV20-1 to TRBJ1-2; tentative D call: TRBD1 (5 bases). Trimming cost V 8 bases and J 4 bases, with 17 bases left between them. This CDR3 comprises 13 residues. Germline lookup yields CDR1 DFQATT and CDR2 SNEGSKA (reference sequence). CDR3 nucleotides: TGCAGTTTAAGCCCAGGGAATGGCTATGGCTACACCTTC. Protein product: CSLSPGNGYGYTF.

A few counts support this clonotype. The chain has TRBV7-9 and TRBJ2-7, with D perhaps TRBD1 or TRBD2 (6 bases each). V was clipped by 4 bases and J by 5 bases, with 21 bases between them. The CDR3 sequence is 16 residues long. Germline V gene lookup returns CDR1 SEHNR and CDR2 FQNEAQ (reference sequence). The CDR3 loop reads CASSSRVGGLHHEQYF. The CDR3 region has the DNA TGTGCCAGCAGCTCTCGAGTAGGGGGGCTTCACCACGAGCAGTACTTC.

This chain uses TRBV4-1 with TRBJ2-1; TRBD2 matches at 12 bases. CDR1 is MGHRA, CDR2 YSYEKL, per germline. The CDR3 loop spans 18 amino acids. Trimming at V came to 3 bases and at J to 9 bases, leaving 15 bases not matched to a gene. Here the CDR3 reads CASSHQSSLAGGRVEQFF. The CDR3 DNA is TGCGCCAGCAGCCACCAGAGTTCGCTAGCGGGGGGGCGAGTTGAGCAGTTCTTC.

The J gene is TRBJ2-7, the V gene TRBV5-5, with D tentatively TRBD1 (6 bases). V gave up 0 bases and J gave up 2 bases, with 9 bases separating them. Germline V gene lookup returns CDR1 SGHKS and CDR2 YYEKEE (reference sequence). This CDR3 is built from 14 residues. CDR3: CASSLAEGAYEQYF. CDR3 bases: TGTGCCAGCAGCTTGGCCGAGGGGGCCTACGAGCAGTACTTC.